Detailed here is one T cell receptor beta chain. Its specificity is not known. The CDR3 sequence is 15 residues long. V shed 3 bases, J shed 0 bases, and the junction held 4 bases outside the gene matches. Germline V gives CDR1 PRHDT, CDR2 FYEKMQ (reference sequence). The table came from immunoSEQ multiplex PCR; TCRdb's copy has only in-frame clones and leaves some out. This sample has about 83,000 clones, with about 82% found just once. The data belong to a study of T cell responses to AZD1222 COVID-19 vaccine. Findings of the study overall: At study baseline, merely several AZD1222 recipients were seropositive. Receipt of two AZD1222 doses was followed by a rise in Spike-specific TCR breadth and depth.

The clonotype comes from an adult in good health. Material: peripheral blood, obtained on day 0 of AZD1222 vaccination. The J gene is TRBJ2-7, the V gene TRBV13; the match to TRBD1 covers 8 bases. The CDR3 DNA sequence: TGTGCCAGCAGCTTCCGGACAGGGCTCTCCTACGAGCAGTACTTC. Its translation: CASSFRTGLSYEQYF.